The 10 T cell receptor beta chains below come from one sample, sequenced in a study of blood T cell repertoires in COVID-19. The method was immunoSEQ multiplex PCR; TCRdb's version includes in-frame clones alone and lacks a portion of them. The profile shows about 290,000 clones, 86% of them singletons. Input material: peripheral blood. The receptors come from a woman aged 25 to 39 with active or convalescent COVID-19.

The chain links TRBV9 to TRBJ2-2; possibly TRBD1 for D (6 bases). The V end was cut by 4 bases, the J end by 1 base, with 11 bases between. This CDR3 comprises 15 residues. The germline gives CDR1 SGDLS, CDR2 YYNGEE. CDR3 bases: TGTGCCAGCAGCCGGACGACAGGGAACACCGGGGAGCTGTTTTTT. Amino acid sequence: CASSRTTGNTGELFF. The variable domain in full, with the rest retrieved from reference TRBV9 and TRBJ2-2, is DSGVTQTPKHLITATGQRVTLRCSPRSGDLSVYWYQQSLDQGLQFLIQYYNGEERAKGNILERFSAQQFPDLHSELNLSSLELGDSALYFCASSRTTGNTGELFFGEGSRLTVL.

Comment on this clone: Germline and junction disagree at one end, which may indicate a read error. V gene TRBV4-2 combines with J gene TRBJ1-2, with 11 bases lining up with TRBD1. The CDR3 contains 15 residues. CDR1 and CDR2 from the germline V gene are LGHNA and YNFKEQ. Here the CDR3 reads CASRQTGQGANGYTF. CDR3 nucleotide sequence: TGTGCCAGCCGCCAAACCGGACAGGGGGCTAATGGCTACACCTTC.

V and J are TRBV2 and TRBJ1-1, with D perhaps matching TRBD1 (5 bases). Trimming shortened V by 10 bases and J by 4 bases, and 13 bases separated the two germline ends. The germline V gene encodes CDR1 SNHLY and CDR2 FYNNEI. The CDR3 is 12 amino acids. CDR3 nucleotide sequence: TGTGCCACCACCAGGGATGGCACTGAAGCTTTCTTT. This encodes CATTRDGTEAFF.

The chain carries TRBV4-2 and TRBJ1-1; a weak D match, TRBD1 (5 bases). This CDR3 comprises 15 residues. Germline V gives CDR1 LGHNA, CDR2 YNFKEQ. V was shortened by 4 bases and J by 2 bases, with 14 bases between the two germline ends. CDR3 DNA sequence: TGTGCCAGCAGCCCTATCCCAGGGCCCAACACTGAAGCTTTCTTT. This codes for CASSPIPGPNTEAFF.

J is TRBJ1-2 and V is TRBV30; 9 bases line up with TRBD1. CDR1 and CDR2 (germline): GTSNPN, SVGIG (reference sequence). CDR3 length: 13 amino acids. V gave up 2 bases and J gave up 6 bases; unmatched junction bases: 4. CDR3: CAWSQGTGNGYTF. CDR3 DNA sequence: TGTGCCTGGAGTCAAGGGACAGGGAATGGCTACACCTTC.

J is TRBJ1-2 and V is TRBV9; possibly TRBD1 for D (6 bases). CDR3 length: 13 amino acids. The V and J ends lost 0 bases and 7 bases respectively, with 10 bases between them. Germline assignment: CDR1 SGDLS and CDR2 YYNGEE. The CDR3 loop is CASSVEGGVGYTF. CDR3 coding DNA: TGTGCCAGCAGCGTAGAAGGGGGTGTTGGCTACACCTTC.

The V call is TRBV5-1, the J call TRBJ1-1, with D perhaps matching TRBD1 (6 bases). This CDR3 region has 16 residues. The germline CDR1 and CDR2 sequences are SGHRS and YFSETQ. V was cut by 1 base and J by 0 bases, with 13 bases left in between. The CDR3: CASSLSGDLMNTEAFF. The CDR3 bases are TGCGCCAGCAGCTTGTCAGGGGACCTCATGAACACTGAAGCTTTCTTT.

The chain recombines TRBV4-3 with TRBJ2-7, with D possibly matching TRBD2 (5 bases). There are 15 residues in the CDR3. Trimming took off 5 bases at V and 3 bases at J, with 17 bases between the two ends. Looked up from germline, CDR1 is LGHNA and CDR2 is YSLEER. In DNA, the CDR3 is TGCGCCAGCAGCACTAAACGGGGAATCCGCTACGAGCAGTACTTC. Translation: CASSTKRGIRYEQYF.

This clone was detected once. The chain uses TRBV5-1 and TRBJ2-7, with 7 bases aligning to TRBD2. The length of the CDR3 is 15 residues. Germline-derived CDR1 and CDR2 are SGHRS and YFSETQ. The V gene end was trimmed by 0 bases and the J gene end by 1 base; junction bases not matched to a gene: 4. The CDR3 reads CASSLGAGLSYEQYF. The CDR3 DNA follows: TGCGCCAGCAGCTTGGGAGCGGGGTTGTCCTACGAGCAGTACTTC.

The rearrangement uses TRBV7-2 and TRBJ1-5; TRBD1 is a possible D gene (5 bases). CDR1 and CDR2 from the germline V gene are SGHTA and FQGNSA. V lost 4 bases, J lost 0 bases, and 16 bases lay in between. CDR3 length: 17 amino acids. The CDR3 is CASSSGFRGFSNQPQHF. The CDR3 nucleotides read TGTGCCAGCAGCTCCGGATTTCGGGGGTTTAGCAATCAGCCCCAGCATTTT.